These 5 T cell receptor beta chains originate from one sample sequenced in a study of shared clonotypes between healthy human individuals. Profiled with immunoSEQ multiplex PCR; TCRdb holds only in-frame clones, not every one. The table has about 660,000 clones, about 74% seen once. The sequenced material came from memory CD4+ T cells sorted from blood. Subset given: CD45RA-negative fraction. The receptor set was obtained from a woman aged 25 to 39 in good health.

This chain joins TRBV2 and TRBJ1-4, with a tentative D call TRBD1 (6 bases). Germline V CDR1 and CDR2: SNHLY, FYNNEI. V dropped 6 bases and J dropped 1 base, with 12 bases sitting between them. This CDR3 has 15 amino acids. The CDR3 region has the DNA TGTGCCAGCAGGAGAGAGACAGGAACTAATGAAAAACTGTTTTTT. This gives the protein CASRRETGTNEKLFF.

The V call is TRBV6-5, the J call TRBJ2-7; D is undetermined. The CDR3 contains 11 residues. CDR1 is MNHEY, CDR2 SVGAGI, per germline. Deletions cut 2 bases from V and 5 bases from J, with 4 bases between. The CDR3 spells CASSYVNEQYF. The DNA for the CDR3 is TGTGCCAGCAGTTACGTAAACGAGCAGTACTTC.

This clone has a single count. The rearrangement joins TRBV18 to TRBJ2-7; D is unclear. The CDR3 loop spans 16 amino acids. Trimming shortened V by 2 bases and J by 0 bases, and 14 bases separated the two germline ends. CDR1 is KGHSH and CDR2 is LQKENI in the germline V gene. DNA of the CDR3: TGTGCCAGCTCACCAGCGTCGTCGTCTGACTCCTACGAGCAGTACTTC. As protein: CASSPASSSDSYEQYF. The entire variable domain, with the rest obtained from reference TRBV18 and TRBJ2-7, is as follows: NAGVMQNPRHLVRRRGQEARLRCSPMKGHSHVYWYRQLPEEGLKFMVYLQKENIIDESGMPKERFSAEFPKEGPSILRIQQVVRGDSAAYFCASSPASSSDSYEQYFGPGTRLTVT.

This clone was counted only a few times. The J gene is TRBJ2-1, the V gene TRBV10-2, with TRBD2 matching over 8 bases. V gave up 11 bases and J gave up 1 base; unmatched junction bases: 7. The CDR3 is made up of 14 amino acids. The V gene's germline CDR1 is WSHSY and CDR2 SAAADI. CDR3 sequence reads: CAATSEGSYNEQFF. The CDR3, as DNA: TGCGCCGCGACTAGCGAGGGATCCTACAATGAGCAGTTCTTC.

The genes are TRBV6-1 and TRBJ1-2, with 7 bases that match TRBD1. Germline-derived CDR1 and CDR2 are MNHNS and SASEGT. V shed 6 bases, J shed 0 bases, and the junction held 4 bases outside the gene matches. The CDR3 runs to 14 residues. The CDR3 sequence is CASRRQGTNYGYTF. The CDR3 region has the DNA TGTGCCAGCAGGAGACAGGGCACTAACTATGGCTACACCTTC.